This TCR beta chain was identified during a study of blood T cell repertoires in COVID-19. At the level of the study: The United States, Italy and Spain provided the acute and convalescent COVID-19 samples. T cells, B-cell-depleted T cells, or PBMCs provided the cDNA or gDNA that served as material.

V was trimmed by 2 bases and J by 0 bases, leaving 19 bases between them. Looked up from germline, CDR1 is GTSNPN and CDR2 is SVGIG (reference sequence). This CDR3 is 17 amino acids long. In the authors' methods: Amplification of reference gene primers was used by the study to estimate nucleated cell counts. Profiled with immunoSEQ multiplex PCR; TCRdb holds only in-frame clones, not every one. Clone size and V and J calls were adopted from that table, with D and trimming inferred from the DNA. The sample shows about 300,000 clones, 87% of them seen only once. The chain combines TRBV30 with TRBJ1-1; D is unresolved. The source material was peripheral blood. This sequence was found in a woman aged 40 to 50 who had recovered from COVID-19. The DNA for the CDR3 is TGTGCCTGGAGTATCGGAGAGAACCCGACTGTGAACACTGAAGCTTTCTTT. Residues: CAWSIGENPTVNTEAFF.